These 32 T cell receptor beta chains originate from one sample sequenced in a study of T cell changes during pregnancy in multiple sclerosis. Assay: immunoSEQ multiplex PCR; the TCRdb copy retains only in-frame clones and omits some. The repertoire includes approximately 100,000 clones, about 93% of them detected once, and 4.3% sits in the top ten. Material: peripheral blood, obtained in the first trimester of pregnancy. These receptors were obtained from a female donor with multiple sclerosis, enrolled in a pregnancy study.

The J gene is TRBJ1-2, the V gene TRBV13; tentatively, D is TRBD1 (6 bases). The ends were cut back, 3 bases at V and 2 bases at J, with 13 bases in the middle. Per germline, CDR1 PRHDT and CDR2 FYEKMQ (reference sequence). This CDR3 is built from 15 residues. CDR3 residues: CASSLSMTGNYGYTF. In DNA, the CDR3 is TGTGCCAGCAGCTTGTCAATGACAGGAAACTATGGCTACACCTTC.

The rearrangement links TRBV5-5 to TRBJ2-7; 9 bases fit TRBD1. The germline V gene has CDR1 SGHKS and CDR2 YYEKEE (reference sequence). The CDR3 has 15 amino acids. Trimming removed 4 bases from V and 2 bases from J; junction bases left unmatched: 7. The CDR3 nucleotides read TGTGCCAGCAGCACGTCCGGGACAGGGACCTACGAGCAGTACTTC. Encoded protein: CASSTSGTGTYEQYF.

V and J are TRBV27 and TRBJ1-6, with D possibly being TRBD1 (5 bases). This CDR3 contains 15 residues. V was pared by 6 bases and J by 3 bases, with 12 bases between. Germline loops: CDR1 MNHEY, CDR2 SMNVEV (reference sequence). As DNA, the CDR3 is TGTGCCAGCAGCCTTGCAGGGATCTATAATTCACCCCTCCACTTT. Protein sequence: CASSLAGIYNSPLHF.

About this clone: This sample includes further DNA sequences coding for the same CDR3. The chain uses TRBV30 and TRBJ2-1; perhaps TRBD2 as D (7 bases). Trimming shortened V by 5 bases and J by 7 bases, and 15 bases separated the two germline ends. Germline values: CDR1 GTSNPN, CDR2 SVGIG (reference sequence). The CDR3 runs 13 residues. In DNA form, the CDR3 reads TGTGCCTGGCGGGTGAGCGGGACAAATGAGCAGTTCTTC. Protein sequence: CAWRVSGTNEQFF.

The V and J genes are TRBV27 and TRBJ1-3; D is undetermined. CDR1 and CDR2 from the germline V gene are MNHEY and SMNVEV (reference sequence). CDR3 size: 16 residues. The ends were cut back, 3 bases at V and 0 bases at J, with 12 bases in the middle. The chain's CDR3 is CASSFPRDYSGNTIYF. The CDR3 nucleotides read TGTGCCAGCAGTTTCCCCCGGGATTACTCTGGAAACACCATATATTTT.

The V gene is TRBV2, the J gene TRBJ1-1, with D perhaps matching TRBD1 (5 bases). Trimming shortened V by 7 bases and J by 5 bases, and 14 bases separated the two germline ends. The CDR3 length is 13 residues. Per germline, CDR1 SNHLY and CDR2 FYNNEI. The CDR3, as DNA: TGTGCCAGCATGGTGGGGGGAAGTACTGAAGCTTTCTTT. Its protein is CASMVGGSTEAFF.

The chain is built from TRBV19 and TRBJ1-5; no clear D gene. The CDR3 runs to 14 residues. The V end was cut by 6 bases, the J end by 9 bases, with 18 bases between. Germline values: CDR1 LNHDA, CDR2 SQIVND (reference sequence). The CDR3 nucleotides are TGTGCCAGTAGCCCCTCGGGAGATCCCCCGCCCCAGCATTTT. This sequence encodes CASSPSGDPPPQHF. The full variable domain, with the rest looked up from reference TRBV19 and TRBJ1-5, is DGGITQSPKYLFRKEGQNVTLSCEQNLNHDAMYWYRQDPGQGLRLIYYSQIVNDFQKGDIAEGYSVSREKKESFPLTVTSAQKNPTAFYLCASSPSGDPPPQHFGDGTRLSIL.

This chain uses TRBV19 with TRBJ2-1, with TRBD2 matching 10 bases. The CDR3 is 14 amino acids. CDR1 is LNHDA and CDR2 is SQIVND in the germline V gene (reference sequence). Trimming cost V 6 bases and J 5 bases; bases outside gene matches: 4. The CDR3 bases are TGTGCCAGTAGGGTGCTAGCGGGGGACAATGAGCAGTTCTTC. This sequence encodes CASRVLAGDNEQFF. Together with reference TRBV19 and TRBJ2-1, the CDR3 gives the full variable domain: DGGITQSPKYLFRKEGQNVTLSCEQNLNHDAMYWYRQDPGQGLRLIYYSQIVNDFQKGDIAEGYSVSREKKESFPLTVTSAQKNPTAFYLCASRVLAGDNEQFFGPGTRLTVL.

This chain uses TRBV19 with TRBJ1-5; perhaps TRBD1 as D (6 bases). The germline CDR1 and CDR2 sequences are LNHDA and SQIVND (reference sequence). Between the trimmed V and J ends, which lost 3 bases and 2 bases, there was a span of 11 bases. The CDR3 sequence is 15 residues long. This CDR3 is CASSIHRVGNQPQHF. For the CDR3, the DNA is TGTGCCAGTAGTATCCACAGGGTAGGCAATCAGCCCCAGCATTTT.

The V and J genes are TRBV7-9 and TRBJ2-3, with 7 bases aligning to TRBD2. With 2 bases clipped from V and 4 bases from J, the junction kept 18 bases outside the gene matches. The CDR3 sequence is 19 residues long. Germline CDR1 is SEHNR and CDR2 is FQNEAQ (reference sequence). CDR3 coding DNA: TGTGCCAGCAGCTTAAGGGGCGGGGGTCGGGTCGCTGGAGCAGATACGCAGTATTTT. Translated: CASSLRGGGRVAGADTQYF.

The chain employs TRBV2 and TRBJ2-2; the D gene is possibly TRBD1 (6 bases). The V end lost 7 bases, the J end lost 4 bases, and 16 bases lay between the germline ends. In germline, CDR1 is SNHLY, CDR2 FYNNEI. This CDR3 region has 15 residues. In DNA form, the CDR3 reads TGTGCCAGCAACGGGCAGGGGATTCGCACCGGGGAGCTGTTTTTT. Its translation: CASNGQGIRTGELFF.

The rearrangement uses TRBV29-1 and TRBJ2-5, with 7 positions matching TRBD1. The V gene end was trimmed by 4 bases and the J gene end by 4 bases; junction bases not matched to a gene: 3. The CDR3 is 12 amino acids. Germline V lookup: CDR1 SQVTM, CDR2 ANQGSEA. CDR3 nucleotide sequence: TGCAGCGTTGCTCCAGGGGGAGAGACCCAGTACTTC. Its protein product is CSVAPGGETQYF.

V usage is TRBV7-8 and J usage is TRBJ2-2, with TRBD2 identical over 8 bases. The J segment lost 5 bases and the V segment lost 3 bases, leaving 8 bases of the junction unmatched. The CDR3 has 16 residues. Germline V gives CDR1 SGHVS, CDR2 FQNEAQ. The CDR3 protein is CASSFIDGGETGELFF. The DNA for the CDR3 is TGTGCCAGCAGCTTCATCGACGGGGGGGAAACCGGGGAGCTGTTTTTT.

As regards this clone: The CDR3 ends on some other residue instead of the conserved phenylalanine or tryptophan, so this is likely a read error. It is unclear where the CDR3 begins or ends on the DNA, so no DNA is shown, and the CDR3 is as TCRdb lists it. The genes are TRBV6-4 and TRBJ2-7; TRBD1, as called in the table, went unchecked against the DNA. The CDR3 spans 14 residues, counting both ends. From germline, CDR1 is MRHNA and CDR2 SNTAGT. The CDR3 sequence: CASSDSIGTNPNQI.

This clone appeared a single time. The rearrangement links TRBV5-1 to TRBJ1-2; the match to TRBD1 covers 7 bases. V lost 0 bases and J lost 7; bases outside the gene matches: 15. This CDR3 is built from 17 residues. The germline V gene has CDR1 SGHRS and CDR2 YFSETQ. In DNA form, the CDR3 reads TGCGCCAGCAGCTTGGCGAGGGGGCGGCAGGGGAGTCGTGGCTACACCTTC. Encoded protein: CASSLARGRQGSRGYTF.

V and J are TRBV28 and TRBJ2-5; 11 positions match TRBD2. The germline CDR1 and CDR2 sequences are MDHEN and SYDVKM. The CDR3 has 14 amino acids. The J segment lost 5 bases and the V segment lost 6 bases, leaving 5 bases of the junction unmatched. As DNA, the CDR3 is TGTGCCAGCAGGACTAGCGGGGCCGGTGAGACCCAGTACTTC. This codes for CASRTSGAGETQYF.

The chain recombines TRBV7-2 with TRBJ1-2, with no clear D. Trimming shortened V by 6 bases and J by 0 bases, and 17 bases separated the two germline ends. Germline V CDR1 and CDR2: SGHTA, FQGNSA. The CDR3 has 16 amino acids. The CDR3 is CASRPHEANPNYGYTF. The CDR3 DNA reads as TGTGCCAGCAGGCCTCATGAGGCGAACCCTAACTATGGCTACACCTTC.

The chain employs TRBV15 and TRBJ2-2; TRBD2 matches 10 bases. The CDR3 has 17 residues. In germline, CDR1 is LNHNV, CDR2 YYDKDF (reference sequence). The V gene end was trimmed by 2 bases and the J gene end by 7 bases; junction bases not matched to a gene: 10. CDR3 in amino acids: CATSRSRSGGAIGELFF. The CDR3 DNA follows: TGTGCCACCAGCAGATCCAGAAGCGGGGGGGCGATCGGGGAGCTGTTTTTT. Together with reference TRBV15 and TRBJ2-2, the CDR3 gives the full variable domain: DAMVIQNPRYQVTQFGKPVTLSCSQTLNHNVMYWYQQKSSQAPKLLFHYYDKDFNNEADTPDNFQSRRPNTSFCFLDIRSPGLGDTAMYLCATSRSRSGGAIGELFFGEGSRLTVL.

The J gene is TRBJ1-1, the V gene TRBV27, with D unclear. V lost 8 bases and J lost 7, with 14 bases in between. The CDR3 contains 12 residues. In germline, CDR1 is MNHEY, CDR2 SMNVEV (reference sequence). The CDR3 loop reads CASGLDKDEAFF. The DNA of the CDR3 is TGTGCCAGCGGACTAGACAAAGATGAAGCTTTCTTT.

The chain recombines TRBV27 with TRBJ1-1, with 7 bases aligning to TRBD1. Germline V CDR1 and CDR2: MNHEY, SMNVEV (reference sequence). The CDR3 is made up of 14 amino acids. The ends lost 6 bases at V and 3 bases at J; junction bases unmatched: 7. The CDR3, as DNA: TGTGCCAGCAGCCCCGGGACAGAGGACACTGAAGCTTTCTTT. Protein sequence: CASSPGTEDTEAFF.

This clone appeared once. The V call is TRBV7-6, the J call TRBJ2-7; D is unclear. There are 15 residues in the CDR3. CDR1 and CDR2 (germline): SGHVS, FNYEAQ. With 1 base removed from V and 3 bases from J, the gap between germline ends came to 13 bases. The CDR3 spells CASSLGAASGYEQYF. For the CDR3, the DNA is TGTGCCAGCAGCTTAGGGGCAGCCTCCGGCTACGAGCAGTACTTC.

The rearrangement links TRBV13 to TRBJ1-4; 7 nucleotides line up with TRBD1. The CDR3 totals 18 residues. Germline V gene data show CDR1 as PRHDT and CDR2 as FYEKMQ (reference sequence). V lost 1 base, J lost 2 bases, and 10 bases stayed unmatched. CDR3 DNA sequence: TGTGCCAGCAGCTTAGCCCGGCAGGGGGTTTCGACTAATGAAAAACTGTTTTTT. Protein sequence: CASSLARQGVSTNEKLFF.

The chain couples TRBV19 to TRBJ1-2, with D possibly matching TRBD1 (5 bases). The CDR3 covers 13 residues. Trimming left V 4 bases short and J 2 bases short, with 8 bases between. Germline loops: CDR1 LNHDA, CDR2 SQIVND (reference sequence). The CDR3, as DNA: TGTGCCAGTAGTAGGGGCAGCAACTATGGCTACACCTTC. It codes for CASSRGSNYGYTF.

The rearrangement uses TRBV7-6 and TRBJ2-2; TRBD1 matches 7 bases. The length of the CDR3 is 14 residues. The junction had 5 bases not matched to a gene; V was cut back by 6 bases and J by 4 bases. The germline V gene encodes CDR1 SGHVS and CDR2 FNYEAQ. In DNA, the CDR3 is TGTGCCAGCAGGGAGGACAGGCTCACCGGGGAGCTGTTTTTT. Protein: CASREDRLTGELFF.

The rearrangement joins TRBV6-5 to TRBJ1-1; the match to TRBD1 covers 11 bases. The CDR3 sequence is 16 residues long. V shed 0 bases and J 5 bases; nucleotides not matched to a gene: 5. The germline V gene encodes CDR1 MNHEY and CDR2 SVGAGI. The CDR3 nucleotides are TGTGCCAGCAGTTACTCGGGGACAGGGGGAGTTACTGAAGCTTTCTTT. Its translation: CASSYSGTGGVTEAFF.

This clone was observed once. The gene calls are TRBV5-1 and TRBJ2-5; D is possibly TRBD1 (6 bases). The V end lost 2 bases, the J end lost 0 bases, and 11 bases lay between the germline ends. CDR3 length: 15 amino acids. CDR1 SGHRS and CDR2 YFSETQ come from the germline V gene. DNA of the CDR3: TGCGCCAGCAGCTTTACCGACAGGTACCAAGAGACCCAGTACTTC. Protein: CASSFTDRYQETQYF.

V usage is TRBV5-1 and J usage is TRBJ2-1; the match to TRBD2 covers 9 bases. This CDR3 has 14 amino acids. Germline values: CDR1 SGHRS, CDR2 YFSETQ. V lost 2 bases, J lost 8 bases, and 5 bases stayed unmatched. CDR3 DNA sequence: TGCGCCAGCAGCTTTCGCGGGGGGGGCGATGAGCAGTTCTTC. As protein: CASSFRGGGDEQFF. Supplemented by reference TRBV5-1 and TRBJ2-1, the full variable domain reads KAGVTQTPRYLIKTRGQQVTLSCSPISGHRSVSWYQQTPGQGLQFLFEYFSETQRNKGNFPGRFSGRQFSNSRSEMNVSTLELGDSALYLCASSFRGGGDEQFFGPGTRLTVL.

This chain links TRBV10-3 with TRBJ1-1, with 7 bases matching TRBD1. V was clipped by 6 bases and J by 7 bases; unmatched bases: 5. The CDR3 runs 12 residues. Germline lookup yields CDR1 ENHRY and CDR2 SYGVKD. CDR3 bases: TGTGCCATCAGCTTCGGGACAGATGAAGCTTTCTTT. This translates into CAISFGTDEAFF.

The J gene is TRBJ2-7, the V gene TRBV6-1; D gene ambiguous. CDR1 is MNHNS, CDR2 SASEGT, per germline. The length of the CDR3 is 12 residues. V was pared by 3 bases and J by 3 bases, with 6 bases between. CDR3 sequence (DNA): TGTGCCAGCAGTGAGGGCAACTACGAGCAGTACTTC. Its translation is CASSEGNYEQYF.

The chain uses TRBV5-8 and TRBJ2-7; perhaps TRBD1 as D (6 bases). Germline CDR1 SGHTS, CDR2 YDEGEE. The CDR3 contains 14 residues. V gave up 6 bases and J gave up 2 bases, with 15 bases separating them. The CDR3 protein is CASTQWTDPYEQYF. The DNA for the CDR3 is TGTGCCAGCACCCAATGGACAGATCCCTACGAGCAGTACTTC.

The chain uses TRBV10-3 and TRBJ1-1; D is unresolved. Looked up from germline, CDR1 is ENHRY and CDR2 is SYGVKD. The CDR3 is made up of 15 amino acids. V lost 0 bases, J lost 1 base, and 9 bases lay in between. CDR3 nucleotide sequence: TGTGCCATCAGTGAGTCGGGCAGCCCGAACACTGAAGCTTTCTTT. Its protein product is CAISESGSPNTEAFF.

The chain employs TRBV7-9 and TRBJ1-2; D gene uncertain. Germline CDR1 SEHNR, CDR2 FQNEAQ (reference sequence). The V end lost 0 bases, the J end lost 8 bases, and 7 bases lay between the germline ends. The CDR3 runs 12 residues. The CDR3 loop reads CASSLASRGYTF. CDR3 DNA sequence: TGTGCCAGCAGCTTAGCGAGCAGGGGCTACACCTTC.